The 16 T cell receptor beta chains below were found in one sample sequenced in a study of blood T cell repertoires in COVID-19. Using immunoSEQ multiplex PCR, the repertoire was profiled, and TCRdb retains in-frame clones only, with some absent. The sample lists some 190,000 clones, roughly 76% occurring once. The sequenced material came from peripheral blood. The receptors derive from a woman in her forties or fifties with active or convalescent COVID-19.

The sample holds a few counts of this clone. This chain connects TRBV27 to TRBJ1-6; unclear D gene. Trimming removed 0 bases from V and 8 bases from J, with 8 bases in between. Germline V gives CDR1 MNHEY, CDR2 SMNVEV (reference sequence). The CDR3 has 14 residues. The CDR3 DNA follows: TGTGCCAGCAGTTTATCACGACGGGATTCACCCCTCCACTTT. Translating gives CASSLSRRDSPLHF.

The V call is TRBV29-1, the J call TRBJ2-3; 10 nucleotides match TRBD1. V lost 6 bases to trimming and J lost 5 bases; unmatched junction nucleotides: 8. Germline values: CDR1 SQVTM, CDR2 ANQGSEA. The CDR3 runs to 14 residues. CDR3 in amino acids: CSVSTGQGVDTQYF. The CDR3 bases are TGCAGCGTGAGCACCGGACAGGGGGTAGATACGCAGTATTTT.

The genes are TRBV5-1 and TRBJ1-4; D unresolved. Germline CDR1 and CDR2: SGHRS and YFSETQ. V lost 0 bases and J lost 8, with 14 bases in between. The CDR3 consists of 15 residues. The CDR3 is CASSLERGGKEKLFF. The CDR3 nucleotides are TGCGCCAGCAGCTTGGAGCGCGGTGGAAAGGAAAAACTGTTTTTT.

The rearrangement uses TRBV28 and TRBJ1-1, with TRBD1 identical over 8 bases. Germline V gene data show CDR1 as MDHEN and CDR2 as SYDVKM. After removal of 5 bases from V and 2 bases from J, the junction contained 7 bases not matched to a gene. The CDR3 sequence is 15 residues long. The CDR3 coding sequence is TGTGCCAGCAGTCCCGGACAGGGACCAAACACTGAAGCTTTCTTT. Its translation: CASSPGQGPNTEAFF.

The V gene is TRBV3-1 (or the pseudogene TRBV3-2), the J gene TRBJ1-2, with D tentatively TRBD1 (5 bases). From germline, CDR1 is LGHDT and CDR2 YNNKEL (reference sequence). This CDR3 comprises 15 residues. The germline V and J ends were trimmed by 4 bases and 8 bases, with 20 bases remaining between them. The CDR3: CASSPRDRSSMGYTF. The CDR3 bases are TGTGCCAGCAGCCCGAGAGACAGATCATCTATGGGCTACACCTTC.

The chain is built from TRBV6-6 and TRBJ2-1; D might be TRBD2 (6 bases). V was cut by 2 bases and J by 2 bases, with 10 bases left in between. This CDR3 contains 15 residues. CDR1 and CDR2 (germline): MNHNY, SVGAGI (reference sequence). The CDR3 sequence: CASSYNGGTYNEQFF. As DNA, the CDR3 is TGTGCCAGCAGTTACAACGGCGGGACCTACAATGAGCAGTTCTTC.

The chain recombines TRBV5-1 with TRBJ1-1; TRBD1 might be the D (6 bases). This CDR3 comprises 15 residues. The germline CDR1 and CDR2 sequences are SGHRS and YFSETQ. V was clipped by 4 bases and J by 0 bases, with 13 bases between them. For the CDR3, the DNA is TGCGCCAGCAGCCCCACAGGGACCATGAACACTGAAGCTTTCTTT. Its protein product is CASSPTGTMNTEAFF.

This clone was seen more than once but under ten times. The J gene is TRBJ2-3, the V gene TRBV24-1, with 8 bases identical to TRBD1. Germline V gene data show CDR1 as KGHDR and CDR2 as SFDVKD. This CDR3 has 12 residues. V shed 12 bases and J 3 bases; nucleotides not matched to a gene: 4. The CDR3 sequence is CAVQGVTDTQYF. The CDR3 DNA reads TGTGCCGTACAGGGGGTTACAGATACGCAGTATTTT.

This clone appeared a few times. V and J are TRBV7-9 and TRBJ2-3, with 7 nucleotides matching TRBD1. This CDR3 spans 14 amino acids. The germline CDR1 and CDR2 sequences are SEHNR and FQNEAQ (reference sequence). V shed 5 bases and J 6 bases; nucleotides not matched to a gene: 8. Here the CDR3 DNA reads TGTGCCAGCAGCCGAGGGGGCGCGAGGGATACGCAGTATTTT. Residues: CASSRGGARDTQYF.

The V call is TRBV29-1, the J call TRBJ1-2; D is unclear. This CDR3 has 13 amino acids. CDR1 is SQVTM and CDR2 is ANQGSEA in the germline V gene. V shed 4 bases and J shed 8 bases, with 17 bases lying between them. CDR3 nucleotides: TGCAGCGTTGGAGAGTATGACTATGGCGGCTACACCTTC. It translates to CSVGEYDYGGYTF. The full variable domain, completed using reference TRBV29-1 and TRBJ1-2, is SAVISQKPSRDICQRGTSLTIQCQVDSQVTMMFWYRQQPGQSLTLIATANQGSEATYESGFVIDKFPISRPNLTFSTLTVSNMSPEDSSIYLCSVGEYDYGGYTFGSGTRLTVV.

This clone showed up just a few times. The V gene is TRBV3-1 (or the pseudogene TRBV3-2), the J gene TRBJ2-1; TRBD1 matches 8 bases. With V trimmed by 4 bases and J by 8 bases, 13 bases remained unmatched. The CDR3 runs to 16 residues. Germline-derived CDR1 and CDR2 are LGHDT and YNNKEL (reference sequence). CDR3 loop: CASSRGQGIRGDEQFF. For the CDR3, the DNA is TGTGCCAGCAGCCGAGGACAGGGAATACGCGGCGATGAGCAGTTCTTC.

At least ten counts were recorded for this clone. The chain combines TRBV2 with TRBJ1-1; no definite D call. The V end lost 4 bases, the J end lost 8 bases, and 20 bases lay between the germline ends. The CDR3 is made up of 15 amino acids. Germline CDR1 reads SNHLY; CDR2 reads FYNNEI. This chain's CDR3 is CASSGGLRHLWEAFF. The CDR3 bases are TGTGCCAGCAGTGGAGGGCTACGACACCTTTGGGAAGCTTTCTTT.

This clone was seen just once. The rearrangement joins TRBV28 to TRBJ1-1, with 7 bases lining up with TRBD1. Unmatched junction bases numbered 6, after V lost 2 bases and J lost 6 bases. The CDR3 loop spans 14 amino acids. CDR1 is MDHEN, CDR2 SYDVKM, per germline. The CDR3 sequence is CASSLRTGFSEAFF. As DNA, the CDR3 is TGTGCCAGCAGTTTAAGGACAGGATTCTCTGAAGCTTTCTTT.

This clone was counted many times. CDR3 sequence: CASTLGTANYGYTF. CDR3 DNA sequence: TGTGCCAGCACCCTAGGGACAGCTAACTATGGCTACACCTTC. The J gene is TRBJ1-2, the V gene TRBV9; TRBD1 agrees at 7 bases. CDR3 length equals 14 residues. The junction had 5 bases not matched to a gene; V was cut back by 6 bases and J by 0 bases. CDR1 is SGDLS and CDR2 is YYNGEE in the germline V gene.

The chain combines TRBV4-2 with TRBJ2-7; 11 bases align to TRBD2. Germline V gene sequence: CDR1 LGHNA, CDR2 YNFKEQ. The CDR3 is 17 residues long. V shed 0 bases, J shed 6 bases, and the junction held 10 bases outside the gene matches. The CDR3 region is CASSQDGASGGPGEQYF. CDR3 bases: TGTGCCAGCAGCCAAGATGGAGCTAGCGGGGGGCCCGGCGAGCAGTACTTC.

The rearrangement links TRBV28 to TRBJ1-2; no definite D call. Germline values: CDR1 MDHEN, CDR2 SYDVKM. The CDR3 runs to 17 residues. V lost 4 bases, J lost 2 bases, and 20 bases lay in between. The CDR3 nucleotides are TGTGCCAGCAGTTCGAGGGAGAGTTATCAAACAAACTATGGCTACACCTTC. This sequence encodes CASSSRESYQTNYGYTF.